This entry concerns a single T cell receptor beta chain. Its target is not known. Documented time point: week 35, safety follow-up. Alongside topical imiquimod, each dose of vaccine comprised 300 ug of mutant IDH1 20-mer peptide. TCRdb's table, derived via immunoSEQ multiplex PCR, lists solely in-frame clones and lacks some. The sample has about 45,000 clones; 80% to 95% are singletons. This record comes from a study of a mutant IDH1 vaccine in newly diagnosed glioma. This CDR3 contains 18 residues. Trimming cost V 6 bases and J 4 bases, with 22 bases left between them. Germline loops: CDR1 LNHNV, CDR2 YYDKDF (reference sequence).

The receptor was isolated from a man aged 50 to 59 with glioma. The V call is TRBV15, the J call TRBJ1-6; D is undetermined. This material consisted of PBMCs, taken from a glioma patient whose treatment included an IDH1 peptide vaccine. The CDR3 nucleotides read TGTGCCACCAGTGGGGATGGCCGCGACAACGTATATAATTCACCCCTCCACTTT. The encoded protein is CATSGDGRDNVYNSPLHF.